What follows are 11 T cell receptor beta chains derived from one specimen sequenced in a study of identifying expanded T cells in peripheral blood. The protocol was immunoSEQ multiplex PCR, while the TCRdb copy is restricted to in-frame clones and leaves out a portion. The sample has 75,000 to 90,000 clones, around nine tenths seen once. The sequenced material came from blood. These receptors all come from a person aged 18 to 75 in good health.

The chain has TRBV6-5 and TRBJ1-6; TRBD1 might be the D (6 bases). The germline V gene encodes CDR1 MNHEY and CDR2 SVGAGI. This CDR3 contains 15 residues. Trimming left V 5 bases short and J 10 bases short, with 18 bases between. CDR3 nucleotides: TGTGCCAGCAGTCGAGACACAGGGTTTGGGTCACCCCTCCACTTT. It codes for CASSRDTGFGSPLHF.

This chain connects TRBV28 to TRBJ1-2; D is undetermined. Trimming left V 2 bases short and J 4 bases short, with 5 bases between. This CDR3 is 12 amino acids long. Germline assignment: CDR1 MDHEN and CDR2 SYDVKM. CDR3 nucleotides: TGTGCCAGCAGTTTACTTAGCTATGGCTACACCTTC. It specifies CASSLLSYGYTF.

The chain couples TRBV5-4 to TRBJ2-7; 7 positions agree with TRBD2. The junction had 10 bases not matched to a gene; V was cut back by 4 bases and J by 3 bases. CDR3 length equals 15 residues. Germline loops: CDR1 SGHNT, CDR2 YYREEE (reference sequence). The CDR3 nucleotides are TGTGCCAGCAGCGGGGGACTATCGGAGTTCTACGAGCAGTACTTC. This sequence encodes CASSGGLSEFYEQYF. The full variable domain, in which reference TRBV5-4 and TRBJ2-7 provide the parts outside the CDR3, is ETGVTQSPTHLIKTRGQQVTLRCSSQSGHNTVSWYQQALGQGPQFIFQYYREEENGRGNFPPRFSGLQFPNYSSELNVNALELDDSALYLCASSGGLSEFYEQYFGPGTRLTVT.

This clone was seen only once. The chain links TRBV23-1 to TRBJ1-3; D is ambiguous. TRBV23-1 is flagged as an ORF with uncertain function. Deletions cut 2 bases from V and 4 bases from J, with 15 bases between. The CDR3 is 16 amino acids. The CDR3, as DNA: TGCGCCAGCAGTCAACCCACAACGGGGTCAGGAAACACCATATATTTT. Its translation: CASSQPTTGSGNTIYF.

V usage is TRBV2 and J usage is TRBJ1-2; TRBD1 is a possible D gene (5 bases). The CDR3 is 13 residues long. CDR1 SNHLY and CDR2 FYNNEI come from the germline V gene. The V and J ends lost 6 bases and 5 bases respectively, with 13 bases between them. CDR3 DNA: TGTGCCAGCAGAGGGGAAGATTCTTATGGCTACACCTTC. Its translation is CASRGEDSYGYTF. Full variable domain (missing parts from reference TRBV2 and TRBJ1-2): EPEVTQTPSHQVTQMGQEVILRCVPISNHLYFYWYRQILGQKVEFLVSFYNNEISEKSEIFDDQFSVERPDGSNFTLKIRSTKLEDSAMYFCASRGEDSYGYTFGSGTRLTVV.

The J gene is TRBJ1-1, the V gene TRBV13; 8 bases match TRBD1. Trimming at V came to 4 bases and at J to 8 bases, leaving 6 bases not matched to a gene. CDR1 PRHDT and CDR2 FYEKMQ come from the germline V gene (reference sequence). The CDR3 spans 13 residues. Here the CDR3 reads CASSSDRATEAFF. The CDR3 nucleotides read TGTGCCAGCAGCTCGGACAGGGCTACCGAAGCTTTCTTT.

The chain joins TRBV4-3 to TRBJ1-3, with D perhaps matching TRBD1 (5 bases). CDR1 is LGHNA and CDR2 is YSLEER in the germline V gene. The CDR3 has 17 amino acids. V was cut by 3 bases and J by 0 bases, with 15 bases left in between. CDR3 in amino acids: CASSHLEGLSSGNTIYF. The CDR3 coding sequence is TGCGCCAGCAGCCATCTCGAGGGACTTAGCTCTGGAAACACCATATATTTT.

CDR3 residues: CASSKQGASSYNSPLHF. As DNA, the CDR3 is TGTGCCAGCAGCAAACAGGGGGCGAGCTCCTATAATTCACCCCTCCACTTT. The chain recombines TRBV9 with TRBJ1-6; 9 bases are a match to TRBD1. The CDR3 length is 17 residues. Per germline, CDR1 SGDLS and CDR2 YYNGEE. V was pared by 4 bases and J by 0 bases, with 5 bases of the junction left unmatched.

V usage is TRBV15 and J usage is TRBJ1-5; D is uncertain. From germline, CDR1 is LNHNV and CDR2 YYDKDF (reference sequence). The CDR3 runs 15 residues. The V and J ends lost 0 bases and 7 bases respectively, with 13 bases between them. CDR3 residues: CATSRDTSGGQPQHF. CDR3 DNA: TGTGCCACCAGCAGAGATACGAGTGGAGGGCAGCCCCAGCATTTT.

The rearrangement joins TRBV5-1 to TRBJ2-3, with D possibly being TRBD1 (6 bases). V lost 0 bases and J lost 2, with 13 bases in between. The CDR3 is 16 residues long. Germline V gene data show CDR1 as SGHRS and CDR2 as YFSETQ. CDR3 sequence: CASSLGLRGNTDTQYF. CDR3 nucleotide sequence: TGCGCCAGCAGCTTGGGCCTCAGGGGTAACACAGATACGCAGTATTTT.

This chain joins TRBV6-5 and TRBJ2-2; D uncertain. Germline loops: CDR1 MNHEY, CDR2 SVGAGI. Deletions cut 6 bases from V and 1 base from J, with 6 bases between. The CDR3 is 13 amino acids. CDR3 protein: CASSSGNTGELFF. CDR3 DNA sequence: TGTGCCAGCAGCTCAGGGAACACCGGGGAGCTGTTTTTT.